The 14 T cell receptor beta chains reported below all come from one sample, sequenced in a study of shared clonotypes between healthy human individuals. CD45RO-negative CD8 cells positively selected for CCR7 made up the naive population, which excluded terminally differentiated effector memory CD45RA+ cells. Measured with immunoSEQ multiplex PCR; TCRdb has only the in-frame clones, and not every one. The data show 760,000 or so clones, 90% to 98% seen once. Sequencing input: naive CD8+ T cells sorted from blood. The origin of the receptors is a man aged 25-45 years in good health.

The chain combines TRBV27 with TRBJ2-7; 11 positions agree with TRBD2. V was pared by 5 bases and J by 5 bases, with 8 bases of the junction left unmatched. The germline CDR1 and CDR2 sequences are MNHEY and SMNVEV (reference sequence). There are 15 residues in the CDR3. The CDR3 DNA reads TGTGCCAGCAGTGCCGCCGGGACTAGCGGTCACGAGCAGTACTTC. Amino acid sequence: CASSAAGTSGHEQYF.

The J gene is TRBJ2-3, the V gene TRBV29-1; D gene unclear. The ends were cut back, 7 bases at V and 6 bases at J, with 8 bases in the middle. The germline CDR1 and CDR2 sequences are SQVTM and ANQGSEA. This CDR3 region has 10 residues. The CDR3 DNA reads as TGCAGCGCCGCCCGGGATACGCAGTATTTT. This gives the protein CSAARDTQYF.

With regard to this clone: At one of its ends the junction is not consistent with the germline gene, which may arise from a read error. The rearrangement joins TRBV7-9 to TRBJ2-5; D is perhaps TRBD2 (6 bases). CDR1 is SEHNR and CDR2 is FQNEAQ in the germline V gene (reference sequence). CDR3 length: 18 amino acids. This CDR3 reads CVSSTGEEGTLRQETQYF. The CDR3 nucleotides are TGTGTCAGCAGCACCGGGGAGGAAGGGACCTTACGACAAGAGACCCAGTACTTC.

This sequence joins TRBV6-1 and TRBJ2-7, with 9 positions matching TRBD2. CDR3 length: 15 residues. The ends lost 1 base at V and 7 bases at J; junction bases unmatched: 8. Germline CDR1 reads MNHNS; CDR2 reads SASEGT. CDR3: CASSEEVAGDPEQYF. The CDR3 DNA is TGTGCCAGCAGTGAAGAGGTAGCGGGAGACCCAGAGCAGTACTTC.

The chain combines TRBV7-2 with TRBJ2-5, with 12 positions matching TRBD1. CDR1 is SGHTA and CDR2 is FQGNSA in the germline V gene. Losses at the gene ends were 4 bases for V and 4 bases for J; bases not matched to a gene: 7. This CDR3 is 16 amino acids long. The CDR3 sequence: CASSSGDRGRTETQYF. The CDR3 region has the DNA TGTGCCAGCAGCTCGGGGGACAGGGGGCGGACAGAGACCCAGTACTTC.

J is TRBJ1-4 and V is TRBV6-1; D remains unclear. CDR3 length equals 15 residues. The germline V gene encodes CDR1 MNHNS and CDR2 SASEGT. Trimming pared 3 bases from V and 0 bases from J, leaving 8 bases between. Here the CDR3 DNA reads TGTGCCAGCAGTGAGTGGGCTGCAACTAATGAAAAACTGTTTTTT. Translating gives CASSEWAATNEKLFF.

The chain couples TRBV5-1 to TRBJ2-7; D call uncertain. Germline V CDR1 and CDR2: SGHRS, YFSETQ. The CDR3 is made up of 14 amino acids. The ends were cut back, 4 bases at V and 5 bases at J, with 16 bases in the middle. The CDR3 DNA reads TGCGCCAGCAGCCCATGCTCTAGGTGCCACGAGCAGTACTTC. This translates into CASSPCSRCHEQYF. Complete variable domain (other parts from reference TRBV5-1 and TRBJ2-7): KAGVTQTPRYLIKTRGQQVTLSCSPISGHRSVSWYQQTPGQGLQFLFEYFSETQRNKGNFPGRFSGRQFSNSRSEMNVSTLELGDSALYLCASSPCSRCHEQYFGPGTRLTVT.

This chain connects TRBV5-1 to TRBJ2-2; tentatively, D is TRBD2 (5 bases). Germline loops: CDR1 SGHRS, CDR2 YFSETQ. Between the trimmed V and J ends, which lost 0 bases and 2 bases, there was a span of 8 bases. The CDR3 extends over 15 amino acids. The DNA of the CDR3 is TGCGCCAGCAGCTTGGAGACTACTAACACCGGGGAGCTGTTTTTT. Its translation: CASSLETTNTGELFF.

The J gene is TRBJ1-4, the V gene TRBV28; D gene uncertain. Between the trimmed V and J ends, which lost 2 bases and 7 bases, there was a span of 11 bases. The CDR3 length is 14 residues. CDR1 and CDR2 (germline): MDHEN, SYDVKM. The CDR3 sequence: CASSLRPGPEKLFF. The CDR3 DNA reads as TGTGCCAGCAGTTTAAGGCCGGGTCCTGAAAAACTGTTTTTT.

V gene TRBV4-1 combines with J gene TRBJ2-1; TRBD2 matches at 12 bases. CDR1 MGHRA and CDR2 YSYEKL come from the germline V gene. The J segment lost 8 bases and the V segment lost 5 bases, leaving 10 bases of the junction unmatched. The CDR3 is 16 residues long. The CDR3 coding sequence is TGCGCCAGCAGCGGACTCCTAGCGGGAGGGCCGCATGAGCAGTTCTTC. It yields the protein CASSGLLAGGPHEQFF.

The chain uses TRBV27 and TRBJ2-3; D gene ambiguous. With 5 bases removed from V and 4 bases from J, the gap between germline ends came to 7 bases. Per germline, CDR1 MNHEY and CDR2 SMNVEV (reference sequence). This CDR3 has 12 residues. The CDR3 nucleotides read TGTGCCAGCAGTGATCCTGCAGATACGCAGTATTTT. Translated: CASSDPADTQYF.

The chain has TRBV29-1 and TRBJ2-7, with D perhaps TRBD2 (6 bases). The CDR3 extends over 13 amino acids. Germline loops: CDR1 SQVTM, CDR2 ANQGSEA. The CDR3 bases are TGCAGGGCTGGGGGACCCCAGGGAGGCGAGCAGTACTTC. Residues: CRAGGPQGGEQYF.

V is TRBV18 and J is TRBJ1-1, with D possibly matching TRBD1 (5 bases). This CDR3 is 14 amino acids long. The germline V gene encodes CDR1 KGHSH and CDR2 LQKENI. Trimming stripped 3 bases from V and 2 bases from J, with 10 bases between. The CDR3 nucleotides read TGTGCCAGCTCACCGGGGGGGGATAACACTGAAGCTTTCTTT. Translation gives CASSPGGDNTEAFF. The full variable domain, with the rest looked up from reference TRBV18 and TRBJ1-1, is NAGVMQNPRHLVRRRGQEARLRCSPMKGHSHVYWYRQLPEEGLKFMVYLQKENIIDESGMPKERFSAEFPKEGPSILRIQQVVRGDSAAYFCASSPGGDNTEAFFGQGTRLTVV.

The chain recombines TRBV7-6 with TRBJ1-1; a possible D gene is TRBD1 (5 bases). Between the trimmed V and J ends, which lost 5 bases and 2 bases, there was a span of 12 bases. Germline V gives CDR1 SGHVS, CDR2 FNYEAQ. The CDR3 is 14 amino acids. CDR3 residues: CASSNRDPNTEAFF. The CDR3 DNA sequence: TGTGCCAGCAGCAACCGGGACCCTAACACTGAAGCTTTCTTT.